This T cell receptor beta chain comes out of a study of CD8 T cells in ankylosing spondylitis. V lost 2 bases to trimming and J lost 7 bases, with 15 bases between them. Germline CDR1 is SGHTA and CDR2 is FQGNSA. This CDR3 comprises 14 residues. With regard to this clonotype: The antigen is undetermined.

Study outcomes and limitations: A number of the motif variants had already been described in reactive arthritis synovial fluid and blood. Reports say disease-linked clones showed up significantly more in matched ankylosing spondylitis synovial fluid.

Preparation of TCR beta libraries was done by quantitative 5'-RACE with molecular barcodes. TCRdb itself ran the 5' RACE reads through MiXCR, one entry per CDR3 protein. The profile covers under 150,000 distinct CDR3 sequences, with roughly 9% appearing a single time and approximately 3.5% taken by the ten largest. The sequence was collected from a male donor with ankylosing spondylitis or in good health (not recorded which). The sample taken for sequencing was blood, either unsorted or a sorted T cell fraction (not recorded which). The chain employs TRBV7-2 and TRBJ2-7, with D perhaps being TRBD1 or TRBD2 (5 bases each). The CDR3 DNA reads TGTGCCAGCAGCTTATTCGGTTGGGGCGGGGAGCAGTACTTC. Amino acids: CASSLFGWGGEQYF.